These 4 T cell receptor beta chains originate from one sample sequenced in a study of T-cell memory formation after mild COVID-19. One entry per CDR3 protein results from TCRdb running MiXCR on the 5' RACE reads. The sample has around 80,000 distinct CDR3 sequences; over 11% are singletons. The sample taken for sequencing was PBMCs or a T cell subset sorted from them (not recorded which). These receptors were collected from an adult woman who had mild COVID-19 (a few samples of this study predate the infection). Cell type and time point are not known.

The chain recombines TRBV25-1 with TRBJ1-1; D call uncertain. Germline lookup yields CDR1 MGHDK and CDR2 SYGVNS. With 1 base removed from V and 4 bases from J, the gap between germline ends came to 13 bases. This CDR3 contains 15 residues. The CDR3 loop reads CASSEFGFSSTEAFF. As DNA, the CDR3 is TGTGCCAGCAGTGAATTTGGGTTCTCGAGCACTGAAGCTTTCTTT.

The rearrangement uses TRBV7-6 and TRBJ2-3; D unclear. CDR3 size: 13 residues. The germline V and J ends were trimmed by 4 bases and 5 bases, with 10 bases remaining between them. Germline-derived CDR1 and CDR2 are SGHVS and FNYEAQ. The CDR3 DNA is TGTGCCAGCAGCTCGGGCCGTCGAGATACGCAGTATTTT. This encodes CASSSGRRDTQYF.

This clonotype was picked up many times. This rearrangement joins TRBV7-8 to TRBJ2-3; D possibly corresponds to TRBD2 (6 bases). Germline CDR1 is SGHVS and CDR2 is FQNEAQ. The CDR3 consists of 14 residues. The V gene lost 8 bases and the J gene lost 0 bases, with 12 bases spanning the gap. CDR3 region: CASLRGTSTDTQYF. The DNA for the CDR3 is TGTGCCAGCCTCCGGGGGACTAGCACAGATACGCAGTATTTT.

This clonotype appeared many times. The chain combines TRBV5-1 with TRBJ2-1; D is undetermined. Trimming shortened V by 0 bases and J by 0 bases, and 13 bases separated the two germline ends. The germline V gene has CDR1 SGHRS and CDR2 YFSETQ. The CDR3 contains 17 residues. CDR3 in amino acids: CASSLEGYSSSYNEQFF. The CDR3 bases are TGCGCCAGCAGCTTGGAAGGATACTCGAGCTCCTACAATGAGCAGTTCTTC.